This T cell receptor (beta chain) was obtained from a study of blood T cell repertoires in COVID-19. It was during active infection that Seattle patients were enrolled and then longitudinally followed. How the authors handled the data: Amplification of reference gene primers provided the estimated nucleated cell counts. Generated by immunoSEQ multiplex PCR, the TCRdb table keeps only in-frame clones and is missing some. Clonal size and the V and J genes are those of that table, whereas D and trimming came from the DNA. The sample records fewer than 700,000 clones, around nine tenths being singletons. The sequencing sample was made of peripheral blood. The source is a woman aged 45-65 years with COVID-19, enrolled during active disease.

The CDR3 region is CASSIRPKGGVSYNEQFF. For the CDR3, the DNA is TGTGCCAGTAGTATAAGACCTAAGGGGGGGGTCTCCTACAATGAGCAGTTCTTC. The chain is built from TRBV19 and TRBJ2-1; maybe TRBD2 (7 bases). Germline CDR1 reads LNHDA; CDR2 reads SQIVND (reference sequence). The CDR3 totals 18 residues. Trimming took 2 bases from V and 0 from J, leaving 17 bases between them.